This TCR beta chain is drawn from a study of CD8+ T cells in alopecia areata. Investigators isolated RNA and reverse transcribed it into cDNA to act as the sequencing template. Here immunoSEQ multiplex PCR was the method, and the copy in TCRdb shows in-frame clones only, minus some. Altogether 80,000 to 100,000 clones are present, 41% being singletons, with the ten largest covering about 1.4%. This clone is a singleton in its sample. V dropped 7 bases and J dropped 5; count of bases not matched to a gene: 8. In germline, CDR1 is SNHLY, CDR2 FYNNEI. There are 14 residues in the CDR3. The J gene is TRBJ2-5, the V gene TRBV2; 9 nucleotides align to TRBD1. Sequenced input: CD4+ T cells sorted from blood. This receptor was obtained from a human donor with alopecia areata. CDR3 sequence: CASKVDRGWETQYF. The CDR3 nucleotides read TGTGCCAGCAAGGTGGACAGGGGTTGGGAGACCCAGTACTTC.